This TCR beta chain was profiled in a study of Ad26.COV2.S vaccination and SARS-CoV-2 variants. Treatment denoted: some 20 received Ad26.COV2.S at low or high dose, single or two shots; roughly five received placebo; per-sample allocation not given. The study sampled participants on day 63 after the first vaccine or placebo injection. Within Boston, the person who donated was an adult of 18-55 years. Points from the study as a whole: In TCR breadth and depth analyses, total T cell responses may have been underestimated. Vaccine recipients posted higher spike-specific TCR breadth than their placebo counterparts. Researchers reported similar non-spike TCR breadth in vaccine and placebo recipients.

There are a few counts of this clone. Its antigen is not identified. Generated by immunoSEQ multiplex PCR, the TCRdb table keeps only in-frame clones and is missing some. The data contain more than 300,000 clones, 85% to 90% of them singletons. Germline assignment: CDR1 GTSNPN and CDR2 SVGIG (reference sequence). V shed 1 base, J shed 9 bases, and the junction held 14 bases outside the gene matches. The CDR3 has 17 amino acids. The sequence derives from a person between 18 and 59 years old who received the Ad26.COV2.S COVID-19 vaccine or a placebo. The rearrangement links TRBV30 to TRBJ2-3, with 12 bases matching TRBD2. Sequences were derived from peripheral blood, sampled in a trial of Ad26.COV2.S vaccine versus placebo. CDR3 loop: CAWSALPLAGGPTTQYF. The CDR3 bases are TGTGCCTGGAGTGCACTCCCACTAGCGGGAGGCCCCACCACGCAGTATTTT.